These T cell receptor beta chains were read from a single sample in a study of CD8 T cells in ankylosing spondylitis. TCRdb itself ran the 5' RACE reads through MiXCR, one entry per CDR3 protein. The table shows over 200,000 distinct CDR3 sequences, with around 16% occurring only once. The source material was blood, either unsorted or a sorted T cell fraction (not recorded which). The receptors derive from a male donor with ankylosing spondylitis. The CDR3 runs from the conserved cysteine through the conserved F or W. The D gene is left open where the match is weak. Clone size is stated in some rows and not others, as once, few, many or a class when expanded.

V gene: TRBV30; clone size: .; D gene: TRBD1; J gene: TRBJ1-2; CDR3 protein: CAWNTGEPGYTF; CDR3 DNA: TGTGCCTGGAATACAGGGGAGCCTGGCTACACCTTC
V gene: TRBV5-1; clone size: .; D gene: .; J gene: TRBJ1-1; CDR3 protein: CASRDGRMNTEAFF; CDR3 DNA: TGCGCCAGCAGAGACGGAAGGATGAACACTGAAGCTTTCTTT
V gene: TRBV7-9; clone size: .; D gene: .; J gene: TRBJ2-5; CDR3 protein: CASSLVGIEETQYF; CDR3 DNA: TGTGCCAGCAGCTTAGTCGGGATCGAGGAGACCCAGTACTTC
V gene: TRBV12-3/TRBV12-4; clone size: many; D gene: .; J gene: TRBJ1-2; CDR3 protein: CASREREGGYTF; CDR3 DNA: TGTGCCAGCAGAGAGCGTGAGGGTGGCTACACCTTC
V gene: TRBV5-5; clone size: few; D gene: .; J gene: TRBJ1-1; CDR3 protein: CASSLTKQDGHTEAFF; CDR3 DNA: TGTGCCAGCAGCTTGACCAAACAAGACGGCCACACTGAAGCTTTCTTT
V gene: TRBV5-6; clone size: few; D gene: TRBD2; J gene: TRBJ2-1; CDR3 protein: CASSPSGEGPHEQFF; CDR3 DNA: TGTGCCAGCAGCCCATCGGGGGAGGGCCCCCATGAGCAGTTCTTC
V gene: TRBV20-1; clone size: few; D gene: .; J gene: TRBJ2-3; CDR3 protein: CSAVSPIRTDTQYF; CDR3 DNA: TGCAGTGCTGTCTCCCCTATCCGAACAGATACGCAGTATTTT
V gene: TRBV12-3/TRBV12-4; clone size: many; D gene: TRBD1; J gene: TRBJ1-4; CDR3 protein: CASRAEKGAVQNEKLFF; CDR3 DNA: TGTGCCAGCAGGGCCGAAAAGGGGGCTGTTCAAAATGAAAAACTGTTTTTT
V gene: TRBV9; clone size: .; D gene: .; J gene: TRBJ2-1; CDR3 protein: CASSPGGTLSYNEQFF; CDR3 DNA: TGTGCCAGCAGCCCAGGAGGGACCCTTTCCTACAATGAGCAGTTCTTC
V gene: TRBV29-1; clone size: many; D gene: .; J gene: TRBJ1-2; CDR3 protein: CSVEFGGGYTF; CDR3 DNA: TGCAGCGTTGAGTTTGGGGGTGGCTACACCTTC
V gene: TRBV9; clone size: .; D gene: .; J gene: TRBJ1-5; CDR3 protein: CASSVDRRGVLNSNQPQHF; CDR3 DNA: TGTGCCAGCAGCGTAGATCGGCGCGGAGTTTTGAATAGCAATCAGCCCCAGCATTTT
V gene: TRBV4-1; clone size: .; D gene: .; J gene: TRBJ1-2; CDR3 protein: CASSQGTLANYGYTF; CDR3 DNA: TGCGCCAGCAGCCAAGGGACGCTAGCTAACTATGGCTACACCTTC
V gene: TRBV29-1; clone size: few; D gene: TRBD2; J gene: TRBJ2-7; CDR3 protein: CSVDDRLAGLKTYEQYF; CDR3 DNA: TGCAGCGTAGACGATAGACTAGCGGGACTAAAGACCTACGAGCAGTACTTC
V gene: TRBV9; clone size: many; D gene: .; J gene: TRBJ2-2; CDR3 protein: CASGDIPSGDTGELFF; CDR3 DNA: TGTGCCAGTGGGGATATACCAAGCGGAGACACCGGGGAGCTGTTTTTT
V gene: TRBV6-8; clone size: few; D gene: .; J gene: TRBJ2-3; CDR3 protein: CASNPPGEWTDTQYF; CDR3 DNA: TGTGCCAGCAATCCTCCGGGGGAGTGGACAGATACGCAGTATTTT
V gene: TRBV10-3; clone size: few; D gene: .; J gene: TRBJ2-3; CDR3 protein: CAMGLGTPTDTQYF; CDR3 DNA: TGTGCCATGGGCTTGGGGACGCCAACAGATACGCAGTATTTT
V gene: TRBV13; clone size: .; D gene: .; J gene: TRBJ2-6; CDR3 protein: CASSSWSGANVLTF; CDR3 DNA: TGTGCCAGCAGCTCGTGGTCTGGGGCCAACGTCCTGACTTTC
V gene: TRBV11-1; clone size: few; D gene: .; J gene: TRBJ2-1; CDR3 protein: CASSFLSGQADEQFF; CDR3 DNA: TGTGCCAGCAGCTTTCTTTCCGGTCAGGCAGATGAGCAGTTCTTC